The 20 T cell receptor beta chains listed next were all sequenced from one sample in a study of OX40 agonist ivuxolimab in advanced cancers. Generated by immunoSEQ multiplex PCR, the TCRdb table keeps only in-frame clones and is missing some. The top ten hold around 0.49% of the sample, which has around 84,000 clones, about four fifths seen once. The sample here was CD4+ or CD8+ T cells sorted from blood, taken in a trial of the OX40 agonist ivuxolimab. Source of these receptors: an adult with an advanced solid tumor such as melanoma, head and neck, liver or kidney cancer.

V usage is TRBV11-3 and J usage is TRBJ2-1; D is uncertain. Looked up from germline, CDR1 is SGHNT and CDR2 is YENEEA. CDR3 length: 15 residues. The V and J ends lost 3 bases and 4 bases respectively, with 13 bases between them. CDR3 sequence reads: CASSLERRPYNEQFF. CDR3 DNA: TGTGCCAGCAGCTTGGAGCGTCGGCCATACAATGAGCAGTTCTTC.

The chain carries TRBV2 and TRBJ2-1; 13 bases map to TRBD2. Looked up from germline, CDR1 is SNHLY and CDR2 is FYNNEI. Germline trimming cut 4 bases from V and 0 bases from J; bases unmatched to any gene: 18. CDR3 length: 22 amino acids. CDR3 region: CASSGDRVGKTSGRVSYNEQFF. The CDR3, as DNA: TGTGCCAGCAGTGGTGACAGGGTGGGAAAAACTAGCGGGAGGGTCTCCTACAATGAGCAGTTCTTC.

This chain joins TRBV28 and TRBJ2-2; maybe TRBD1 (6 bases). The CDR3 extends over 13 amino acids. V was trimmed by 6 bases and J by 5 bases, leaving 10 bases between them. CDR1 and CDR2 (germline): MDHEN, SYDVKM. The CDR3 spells CASSHQGTGELFF. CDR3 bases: TGTGCCAGCAGCCACCAGGGGACCGGGGAGCTGTTTTTT.

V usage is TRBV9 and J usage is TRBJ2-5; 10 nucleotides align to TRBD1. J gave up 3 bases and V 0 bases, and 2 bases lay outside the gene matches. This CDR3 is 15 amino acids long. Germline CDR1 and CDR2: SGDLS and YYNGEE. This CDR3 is CASSVAGTGEETQYF. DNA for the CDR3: TGTGCCAGCAGCGTAGCAGGGACAGGGGAAGAGACCCAGTACTTC.

Here the CDR3 DNA reads TGTGCCAGCCGTCGGGACAGGGATGTAAAGACCCAGTACTTC. This translates into CASRRDRDVKTQYF. This chain links TRBV6-1 with TRBJ2-5; 9 nucleotides agree with TRBD1. Germline CDR1 and CDR2: MNHNS and SASEGT. Trimming took 8 bases from V and 6 from J; bases not matched to a gene: 10. This CDR3 comprises 14 residues.

In DNA, the CDR3 is TGTGCCAGCAGCTTTCAGGGCGGCGGGGAGCTGTTTTTT. Its translation: CASSFQGGGELFF. The chain couples TRBV11-3 to TRBJ2-2; perhaps TRBD1 as D (5 bases). The germline CDR1 and CDR2 sequences are SGHNT and YENEEA. Trimming cost V 3 bases and J 7 bases, with 9 bases left between them. The CDR3 runs to 13 residues.

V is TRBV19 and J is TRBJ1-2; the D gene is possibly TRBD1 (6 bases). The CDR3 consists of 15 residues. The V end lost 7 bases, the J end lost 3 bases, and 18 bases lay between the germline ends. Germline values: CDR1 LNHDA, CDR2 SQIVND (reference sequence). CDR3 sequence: CASTKLTGTDYGYTF. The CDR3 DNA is TGTGCCAGTACCAAACTGACAGGTACGGACTATGGCTACACCTTC.

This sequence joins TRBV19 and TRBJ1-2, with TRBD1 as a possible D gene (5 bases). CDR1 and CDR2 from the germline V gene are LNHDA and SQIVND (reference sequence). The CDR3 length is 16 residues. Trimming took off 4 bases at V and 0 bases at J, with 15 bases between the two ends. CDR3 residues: CASSTPGQGPNYGYTF. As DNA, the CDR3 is TGTGCCAGTAGTACCCCCGGGCAGGGCCCTAACTATGGCTACACCTTC.

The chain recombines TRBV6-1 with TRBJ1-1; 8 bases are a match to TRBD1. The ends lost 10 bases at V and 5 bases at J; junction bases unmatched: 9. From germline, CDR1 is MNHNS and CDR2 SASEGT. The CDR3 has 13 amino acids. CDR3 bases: TGTGCCATCCTTCAGGGGGCGCGAACTGAAGCTTTCTTT. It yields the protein CAILQGARTEAFF.

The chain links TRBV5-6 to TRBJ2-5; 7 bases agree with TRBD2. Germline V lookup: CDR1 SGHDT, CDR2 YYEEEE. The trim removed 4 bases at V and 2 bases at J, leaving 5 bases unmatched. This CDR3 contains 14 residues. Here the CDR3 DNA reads TGTGCCAGCAGCCGTGGAGCGGGACAAGAGACCCAGTACTTC. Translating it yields CASSRGAGQETQYF.

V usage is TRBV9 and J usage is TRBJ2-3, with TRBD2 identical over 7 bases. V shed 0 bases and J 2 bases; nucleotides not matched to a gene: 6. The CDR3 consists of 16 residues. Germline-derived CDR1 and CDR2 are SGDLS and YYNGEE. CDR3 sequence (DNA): TGTGCCAGCAGCGTAGACCCTAGCGGTGTCACAGATACGCAGTATTTT. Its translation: CASSVDPSGVTDTQYF.

CDR3 region: CASSLSSQGASGYTF. The CDR3 coding sequence is TGTGCCAGCAGTCTTTCGAGCCAGGGGGCGAGTGGCTACACCTTC. The V and J genes are TRBV28 and TRBJ1-2; TRBD1 agrees at 8 bases. Trimming at V came to 5 bases and at J to 7 bases, leaving 12 bases not matched to a gene. CDR1 MDHEN and CDR2 SYDVKM come from the germline V gene. This CDR3 contains 15 residues.

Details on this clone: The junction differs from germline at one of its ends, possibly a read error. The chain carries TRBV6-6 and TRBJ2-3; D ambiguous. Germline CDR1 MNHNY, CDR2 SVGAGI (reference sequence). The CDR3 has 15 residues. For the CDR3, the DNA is TGTGCCAGCAGTTACGGCCATCCGGCCACAAATACGCAGTATTTT. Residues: CASSYGHPATNTQYF.

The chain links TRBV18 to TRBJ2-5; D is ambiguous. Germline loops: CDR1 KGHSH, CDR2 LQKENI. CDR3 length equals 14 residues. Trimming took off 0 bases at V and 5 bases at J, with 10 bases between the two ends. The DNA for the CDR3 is TGTGCCAGCTCACCACCCTCCATGGGGGAGACCCAGTACTTC. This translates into CASSPPSMGETQYF.

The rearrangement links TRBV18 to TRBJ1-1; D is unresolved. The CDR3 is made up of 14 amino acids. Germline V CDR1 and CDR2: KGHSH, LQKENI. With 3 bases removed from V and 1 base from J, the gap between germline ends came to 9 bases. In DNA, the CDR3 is TGTGCCAGCTCACCCCTGGCCTCGAACACTGAAGCTTTCTTT. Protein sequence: CASSPLASNTEAFF. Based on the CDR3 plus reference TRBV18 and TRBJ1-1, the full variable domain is NAGVMQNPRHLVRRRGQEARLRCSPMKGHSHVYWYRQLPEEGLKFMVYLQKENIIDESGMPKERFSAEFPKEGPSILRIQQVVRGDSAAYFCASSPLASNTEAFFGQGTRLTVV.

The CDR3 coding sequence is TGTGCCAGTAGTACCGGGACGAGCGGAAACATTCAGTACTTC. Protein: CASSTGTSGNIQYF. The chain is built from TRBV19 and TRBJ2-4, with D perhaps matching TRBD1 or TRBD2 (5 bases each). With 4 bases removed from V and 6 bases from J, the gap between germline ends came to 13 bases. This CDR3 is 14 amino acids long. Germline V CDR1 and CDR2: LNHDA, SQIVND (reference sequence). Together with reference TRBV19 and TRBJ2-4, the CDR3 gives the full variable domain: DGGITQSPKYLFRKEGQNVTLSCEQNLNHDAMYWYRQDPGQGLRLIYYSQIVNDFQKGDIAEGYSVSREKKESFPLTVTSAQKNPTAFYLCASSTGTSGNIQYFGAGTRLSVL.

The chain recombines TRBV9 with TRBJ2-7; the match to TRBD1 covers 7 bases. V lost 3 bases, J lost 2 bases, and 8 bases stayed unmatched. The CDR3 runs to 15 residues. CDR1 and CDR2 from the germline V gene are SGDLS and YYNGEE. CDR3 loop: CASSAGPGQTYEQYF. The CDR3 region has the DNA TGTGCCAGCAGCGCAGGCCCGGGACAGACCTACGAGCAGTACTTC.

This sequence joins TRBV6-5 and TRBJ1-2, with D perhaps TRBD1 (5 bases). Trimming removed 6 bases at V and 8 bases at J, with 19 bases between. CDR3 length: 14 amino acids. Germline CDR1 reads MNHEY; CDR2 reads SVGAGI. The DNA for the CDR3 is TGTGCCAGCAGGCAGACCGGGACGTCGCAAGGCTACACCTTC. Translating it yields CASRQTGTSQGYTF.

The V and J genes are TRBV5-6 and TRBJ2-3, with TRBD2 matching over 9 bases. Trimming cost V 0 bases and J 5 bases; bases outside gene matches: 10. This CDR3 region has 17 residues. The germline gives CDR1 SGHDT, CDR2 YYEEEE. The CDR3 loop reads CASSLEGLAIGVDTQYF. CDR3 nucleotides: TGTGCCAGCAGCTTGGAGGGACTAGCTATTGGGGTAGATACGCAGTATTTT. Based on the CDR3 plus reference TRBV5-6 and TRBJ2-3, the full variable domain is DAGVTQSPTHLIKTRGQQVTLRCSPKSGHDTVSWYQQALGQGPQFIFQYYEEEERQRGNFPDRFSGHQFPNYSSELNVNALLLGDSALYLCASSLEGLAIGVDTQYFGPGTRLTVL.

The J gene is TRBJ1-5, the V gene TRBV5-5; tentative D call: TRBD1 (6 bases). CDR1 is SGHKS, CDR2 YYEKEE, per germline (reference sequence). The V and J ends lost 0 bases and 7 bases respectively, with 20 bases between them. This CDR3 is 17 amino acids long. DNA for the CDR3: TGTGCCAGCAGCTTGGAAAGGGGGGTAGCTCCGGGCCAGCCCCAGCATTTT. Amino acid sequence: CASSLERGVAPGQPQHF.